One sample yielded the 10 T cell receptor beta chains listed below, sequenced in a study of blood T cells in healthy people across ages (dated by TCRdb to between 2014 and 2017). Library generation was performed with 5' RACE. TCRdb lists the instrument as Illumina HiSeq 2500. A second roughly 6 to 12 cycle PCR used a sample-barcoded 5' primer and a J-beta primer mix. TCRdb cleaned the public reads at Q25 with fastp, built clones with MiXCR and kept in-frame beta chains. Identical CDR3 proteins give one entry, which carries the most common genes and DNA. The sample has around 900,000 distinct CDR3 sequences on record, 45% to 60% of them singletons. 20% to 25% of the sample is held by the ten biggest clonotypes. The material sequenced was blood. These receptors came from a woman aged 55-69 years in good health.

The CDR3 region has the DNA TGTGCCAGCTCACCGCCAGGACAAGGGGCCCCGGGAAAAGAGACCCAGTACTTC. Its protein is CASSPPGQGAPGKETQYF. The chain recombines TRBV18 with TRBJ2-5, with D perhaps being TRBD1 or TRBD2 (5 bases each). Trimming shortened V by 3 bases and J by 3 bases, and 23 bases separated the two germline ends. Germline V gene data show CDR1 as KGHSH and CDR2 as LQKENI. The CDR3 length is 18 residues.

In this sample, this clonotype turned up a few times. The chain couples TRBV7-6 to TRBJ2-7; D may be TRBD2 (6 bases). This CDR3 has 14 residues. Per the germline V gene, CDR1 is SGHVS and CDR2 is FNYEAQ. Between the trimmed V and J ends, which lost 4 bases and 0 bases, there was a span of 10 bases. The CDR3 sequence is CASSSRGFSYEQYF. The CDR3 nucleotides are TGTGCCAGCAGCTCGCGGGGATTCTCCTACGAGCAGTACTTC.

This clonotype was observed once. J is TRBJ2-3 and V is TRBV24-1; the D is unclear. The CDR3 is 15 residues long. CDR1 is KGHDR and CDR2 is SFDVKD in the germline V gene. Trimming pared 4 bases from V and 2 bases from J, leaving 12 bases between. For the CDR3, the DNA is TGTGCCACCAGTGACCGACATACGCACACAGATACGCAGTATTTT. Residues: CATSDRHTHTDTQYF.

This clonotype came up a few times. This rearrangement joins TRBV7-8 to TRBJ2-3; possibly TRBD1 for D (6 bases). V lost 2 bases and J 5 bases, leaving 14 bases between the germline ends. Germline CDR1 SGHVS, CDR2 FQNEAQ. The CDR3 consists of 15 residues. For the CDR3, the DNA is TGTGCCAGCAGCTTACCTGGACAGATTGGAGATACGCAGTATTTT. It specifies CASSLPGQIGDTQYF.

This clonotype was seen a few times. The chain is built from TRBV29-1 and TRBJ2-1, with D possibly matching TRBD1 (5 bases). The CDR3 runs 11 residues. Deletions cut 4 bases from V and 6 bases from J, with 7 bases between. Germline V gene data show CDR1 as SQVTM and CDR2 as ANQGSEA. In DNA, the CDR3 is TGCAGCGTTGCTGACAGCAATGAGCAGTTCTTC. Its protein is CSVADSNEQFF.

This rearrangement joins TRBV5-1 to TRBJ2-7; 9 nucleotides line up with TRBD2. CDR1 is SGHRS and CDR2 is YFSETQ in the germline V gene. J was trimmed by 3 bases and V by 4 bases; bases with no gene match: 5. The CDR3 has 14 amino acids. The CDR3 DNA is TGCGCCAGCAGCCCACAGACTAGCGGCTACGAGCAGTACTTC. Translated, it gives CASSPQTSGYEQYF.

CDR3 sequence reads: CASSQSPGTGGYEQYF. CDR3 bases: TGTGCCAGCAGCCAATCCCCCGGGACAGGCGGCTACGAGCAGTACTTC. This chain connects TRBV4-2 to TRBJ2-7; 8 positions match TRBD1. The germline CDR1 and CDR2 sequences are LGHNA and YNFKEQ. The CDR3 loop spans 16 amino acids. J gave up 3 bases and V 2 bases, and 9 bases lay outside the gene matches.

The sample holds a few counts of this clonotype. CDR3 DNA: TGTGCCAGCACCAAAGGAGAGGGGGCAGTTCGTGGCTACACCTTC. Translated: CASTKGEGAVRGYTF. The rearrangement links TRBV6-5 to TRBJ1-2; 7 bases line up with TRBD1. With 7 bases clipped from V and 7 bases from J, the junction kept 15 bases outside the gene matches. The CDR3 runs 15 residues. Looked up from germline, CDR1 is MNHEY and CDR2 is SVGAGI.

J is TRBJ1-2 and V is TRBV12-3 or TRBV12-4, with D possibly TRBD1 on 5 matching bases. Trimming shortened V by 7 bases and J by 3 bases, and 15 bases separated the two germline ends. This CDR3 is 14 amino acids long. The chain's CDR3 is CASTPGGRDYGYTF. CDR3 coding DNA: TGTGCCAGCACCCCTGGGGGTCGCGACTATGGCTACACCTTC.

V usage is TRBV12-3 or TRBV12-4 and J usage is TRBJ1-1; D call uncertain. The CDR3 is made up of 14 amino acids. V lost 1 base to trimming and J lost 5 bases, with 11 bases between them. The CDR3, as DNA: TGTGCCAGCAGTTTAGTTGTAGGTCGGACTGAAGCTTTCTTT. Translation: CASSLVVGRTEAFF.